Below are 25 T cell receptor beta chains sequenced from a single sample in a study of Ad26.COV2.S vaccination and SARS-CoV-2 variants. Measured with immunoSEQ multiplex PCR; TCRdb has only the in-frame clones, and not every one. The sample lists about 390,000 clones; 70% to 90% were seen once. The sample's treatment: approximately 18 received Ad26.COV2.S at low or high dose, single or two shots; 5 received placebo; per-sample allocation not given. Sampling happened 63 days after the first vaccine or placebo injection. The specimen comprised peripheral blood, sampled in a trial of Ad26.COV2.S vaccine versus placebo. Receptor source: a person between 18 and 60 years old who received the Ad26.COV2.S COVID-19 vaccine or a placebo.

This clone was detected only once. The rearrangement links TRBV4-1 to TRBJ2-3; D is possibly TRBD1 or TRBD2 (6 bases each). The V end was cut by 6 bases, the J end by 5 bases, with 15 bases between. This CDR3 comprises 14 residues. Germline CDR1 is MGHRA and CDR2 is YSYEKL. The CDR3 region has the DNA TGCGCCAGCAGGGAGGGGGGAGAGGGAGATACGCAGTATTTT. Encoded protein: CASREGGEGDTQYF.

CDR3 in DNA: TGCGCCAGCAGCCAACCAACGACAGGGAGAACTGAAGCTTTCTTT. Translation: CASSQPTTGRTEAFF. The chain joins TRBV4-1 to TRBJ1-1, with 7 nucleotides matching TRBD1. The ends lost 2 bases at V and 5 bases at J; junction bases unmatched: 8. The CDR3 consists of 15 residues. Per germline, CDR1 MGHRA and CDR2 YSYEKL.

The rearrangement joins TRBV10-2 to TRBJ1-2; the D is unclear. The V and J ends lost 7 bases and 4 bases respectively, with 13 bases between them. This CDR3 comprises 13 residues. CDR1 is WSHSY, CDR2 SAAADI, per germline. This chain's CDR3 is CASKIRASYGYTF. The CDR3 region has the DNA TGCGCCAGCAAAATCCGGGCTTCCTATGGCTACACCTTC.

The count of this clone is one. The chain links TRBV20-1 to TRBJ2-3; no clear D gene. Germline V gene data show CDR1 as DFQATT and CDR2 as SNEGSKA (reference sequence). The CDR3 covers 9 residues. V was cut by 8 bases and J by 3 bases, with 3 bases left in between. The CDR3 here is CSKTDTQYF. The DNA of the CDR3 is TGCAGTAAGACAGATACGCAGTATTTT.

The rearrangement uses TRBV13 and TRBJ2-5; the D gene is possibly TRBD1 (6 bases). The germline V gene encodes CDR1 PRHDT and CDR2 FYEKMQ (reference sequence). There are 14 residues in the CDR3. The germline V and J ends were trimmed by 4 bases and 3 bases, with 12 bases remaining between them. CDR3 amino acids: CASSSGQPKETQYF. DNA of the CDR3: TGTGCCAGCAGCTCAGGACAGCCAAAAGAGACCCAGTACTTC.

The chain has TRBV4-1 and TRBJ2-3, with TRBD2 identical over 10 bases. Germline V gives CDR1 MGHRA, CDR2 YSYEKL. V lost 4 bases to trimming and J lost 5 bases; unmatched junction nucleotides: 12. The length of the CDR3 is 17 residues. CDR3 amino acids: CASSRLLAGIAEDTQYF. The CDR3 DNA is TGCGCCAGCAGCCGCCTACTAGCGGGGATCGCGGAAGATACGCAGTATTTT.

A single count supports this clone. The chain recombines TRBV5-6 with TRBJ1-1; D is ambiguous. The CDR3 has 12 residues. Trimming shortened V by 5 bases and J by 2 bases, and 7 bases separated the two germline ends. Looked up from germline, CDR1 is SGHDT and CDR2 is YYEEEE. The CDR3 nucleotides read TGTGCCAGCAGTTCATTCAACACTGAAGCTTTCTTT. Its protein is CASSSFNTEAFF.

The chain carries TRBV7-9 and TRBJ2-6; D is undetermined. Trimming left V 3 bases short and J 0 bases short, with 15 bases between. In germline, CDR1 is SEHNR, CDR2 FQNEAQ (reference sequence). The CDR3 extends over 18 amino acids. CDR3 loop: CASSFSRAAPSGANVLTF. CDR3 DNA sequence: TGTGCCAGCAGCTTTAGCCGGGCCGCGCCCTCTGGGGCCAACGTCCTGACTTTC.

The V call is TRBV7-2, the J call TRBJ2-6; 9 bases match TRBD1. The germline gives CDR1 SGHTA, CDR2 FQGNSA. This CDR3 has 18 amino acids. V lost 0 bases, J lost 0 bases, and 3 bases stayed unmatched. CDR3 DNA: TGTGCCAGCAGCTTAGCCGGGACAGGGAGCTCTGGGGCCAACGTCCTGACTTTC. Translated, it gives CASSLAGTGSSGANVLTF.

This clone was found a few times. The chain has TRBV6-5 and TRBJ1-1; a possible D gene is TRBD1 (5 bases). This CDR3 is built from 14 residues. Per the germline V gene, CDR1 is MNHEY and CDR2 is SVGAGI. Trimming cost V 2 bases and J 1 base, with 8 bases left between them. CDR3 bases: TGTGCCAGCAGTTACCATGGGGGGAACACTGAAGCTTTCTTT. Amino acids: CASSYHGGNTEAFF.

The chain is built from TRBV13 and TRBJ2-1; D is perhaps TRBD2 (5 bases). The CDR3 is made up of 11 amino acids. Between the trimmed V and J ends, which lost 5 bases and 13 bases, there was a span of 12 bases. Germline V gene lookup returns CDR1 PRHDT and CDR2 FYEKMQ (reference sequence). The CDR3 here is CASSPRGPQFF. The CDR3 DNA follows: TGTGCCAGCAGCCCACGAGGGCCCCAGTTCTTC.

This chain links TRBV19 with TRBJ1-5, with D tentatively TRBD1 (6 bases). The ends were cut back, 7 bases at V and 8 bases at J, with 18 bases in the middle. The CDR3 is 14 amino acids. Germline V lookup: CDR1 LNHDA, CDR2 SQIVND (reference sequence). The CDR3 loop is CASTTGSLREPQHF. The CDR3 DNA sequence: TGTGCCAGTACCACAGGGAGTCTCCGCGAGCCCCAGCATTTT.

The chain combines TRBV27 with TRBJ1-1; 8 nucleotides align to TRBD1. CDR1 and CDR2 from the germline V gene are MNHEY and SMNVEV (reference sequence). The V and J ends lost 5 bases and 7 bases, in that order; junction bases with no gene match: 6. The CDR3 loop spans 13 amino acids. CDR3 coding DNA: TGTGCCAGCAGTCCACGGACAGGGTATGAAGCTTTCTTT. It codes for CASSPRTGYEAFF.

The chain is built from TRBV10-2 and TRBJ1-1; D ambiguous. Trimming left V 7 bases short and J 6 bases short, with 15 bases between. CDR1 is WSHSY and CDR2 is SAAADI in the germline V gene. The CDR3 has 13 residues. CDR3 in amino acids: CASMTVRIAEAFF. The CDR3 DNA reads as TGCGCCAGCATGACCGTCCGGATCGCTGAAGCTTTCTTT.

This clone has only one observation. This rearrangement joins TRBV7-9 to TRBJ2-5, with 7 nucleotides matching TRBD2. CDR1 is SEHNR and CDR2 is FQNEAQ in the germline V gene (reference sequence). V lost 4 bases and J lost 4; bases outside the gene matches: 6. The CDR3 runs to 14 residues. CDR3 in DNA: TGTGCCAGCAGCTCGCAACTAGCGACAGAGACCCAGTACTTC. It specifies CASSSQLATETQYF.

The chain has TRBV10-3 and TRBJ2-1; 7 bases agree with TRBD2. Unmatched junction bases numbered 6, after V lost 0 bases and J lost 4 bases. The CDR3 runs 16 residues. CDR1 ENHRY and CDR2 SYGVKD come from the germline V gene. CDR3 bases: TGTGCCATCAGTGAGTCAGAGCGGGGCATTTACAATGAGCAGTTCTTC. Amino acids: CAISESERGIYNEQFF.

The gene calls are TRBV11-2 and TRBJ2-2, with 9 bases identical to TRBD2. The CDR3 runs to 15 residues. V dropped 8 bases and J dropped 7; count of bases not matched to a gene: 11. The germline V gene has CDR1 SGHAT and CDR2 FQNNGV. The CDR3 nucleotides are TGTGCCAGCTTCAAGGCGGGGGGGCCCGTCGGGGAGCTGTTTTTT. This encodes CASFKAGGPVGELFF.

This chain uses TRBV5-1 with TRBJ1-6; D possibly corresponds to TRBD1 (5 bases). In germline, CDR1 is SGHRS, CDR2 YFSETQ. Deletions cut 2 bases from V and 8 bases from J, with 11 bases between. The CDR3 spans 14 residues. The CDR3 sequence: CASSLSDMYSPLHF. CDR3 in DNA: TGCGCCAGCAGCTTATCGGACATGTATTCACCCCTCCACTTT. Full variable domain (rest looked up from reference TRBV5-1 and TRBJ1-6): KAGVTQTPRYLIKTRGQQVTLSCSPISGHRSVSWYQQTPGQGLQFLFEYFSETQRNKGNFPGRFSGRQFSNSRSEMNVSTLELGDSALYLCASSLSDMYSPLHFGNGTRLTVT.

The chain combines TRBV20-1 with TRBJ2-4; D perhaps matches TRBD1 (6 bases). The CDR3 extends over 15 amino acids. V was cut by 3 bases and J by 2 bases, with 14 bases left in between. Germline V gene data show CDR1 as DFQATT and CDR2 as SNEGSKA (reference sequence). CDR3 in DNA: TGCAGTGCTAGTACAGGCAGGGGAACCAAAAACATTCAGTACTTC. It encodes CSASTGRGTKNIQYF.

The chain recombines TRBV12-3 or TRBV12-4 with TRBJ2-2; possibly TRBD2 for D (5 bases). The CDR3 length is 12 residues. Trimming took 2 bases from V and 7 from J, leaving 5 bases between them. The CDR3 coding sequence is TGTGCCAGCAGTTTACGGGGCGGGGAGCTGTTTTTT. The encoded protein is CASSLRGGELFF.

This clone was picked up one time. V and J are TRBV6-4 and TRBJ1-3, with D possibly being TRBD1 (6 bases). The V gene's germline CDR1 is MRHNA and CDR2 SNTAGT. This CDR3 has 15 residues. V was trimmed by 2 bases and J by 4 bases, leaving 12 bases between them. The CDR3 spells CASSDAGTSGNTIYF. In DNA, the CDR3 is TGTGCCAGCAGTGACGCCGGGACATCAGGAAACACCATATATTTT.

This clone was picked up a small number of times. The chain carries TRBV27 and TRBJ1-3; a possible D gene is TRBD1 (6 bases). V lost 5 bases to trimming and J lost 2 bases, with 10 bases between them. CDR1 and CDR2 from the germline V gene are MNHEY and SMNVEV (reference sequence). The CDR3 runs to 14 residues. In DNA, the CDR3 is TGTGCCAGCAGTAAACAGGGACCTGGAAACACCATATATTTT. It is translated as CASSKQGPGNTIYF.

This chain uses TRBV5-1 with TRBJ2-2, with 8 bases lining up with TRBD1. V was pared by 4 bases and J by 3 bases, with 8 bases of the junction left unmatched. Germline CDR1 SGHRS, CDR2 YFSETQ. The CDR3 runs 16 residues. The CDR3 region has the DNA TGCGCCAGCAGCACACTTCCAGGGGGCGACACCGGGGAGCTGTTTTTT. This codes for CASSTLPGGDTGELFF.

The chain joins TRBV6-5 to TRBJ2-5, with D perhaps TRBD1 or TRBD2 (5 bases each). Germline V gene data show CDR1 as MNHEY and CDR2 as SVGAGI. The CDR3 contains 15 residues. V gave up 6 bases and J gave up 3 bases, with 17 bases separating them. CDR3 loop: CASSTPRDGEETQYF. The DNA for the CDR3 is TGTGCCAGCAGCACCCCCCGGGACGGTGAAGAGACCCAGTACTTC.

The chain joins TRBV5-1 to TRBJ2-1; TRBD2 might be the D (6 bases). This CDR3 is 15 amino acids long. In germline, CDR1 is SGHRS, CDR2 YFSETQ. V lost 6 bases and J 0 bases, leaving 13 bases between the germline ends. The CDR3 loop is CASTQLGGSYNEQFF. The CDR3 region has the DNA TGCGCCAGCACCCAGTTGGGGGGCTCCTACAATGAGCAGTTCTTC.